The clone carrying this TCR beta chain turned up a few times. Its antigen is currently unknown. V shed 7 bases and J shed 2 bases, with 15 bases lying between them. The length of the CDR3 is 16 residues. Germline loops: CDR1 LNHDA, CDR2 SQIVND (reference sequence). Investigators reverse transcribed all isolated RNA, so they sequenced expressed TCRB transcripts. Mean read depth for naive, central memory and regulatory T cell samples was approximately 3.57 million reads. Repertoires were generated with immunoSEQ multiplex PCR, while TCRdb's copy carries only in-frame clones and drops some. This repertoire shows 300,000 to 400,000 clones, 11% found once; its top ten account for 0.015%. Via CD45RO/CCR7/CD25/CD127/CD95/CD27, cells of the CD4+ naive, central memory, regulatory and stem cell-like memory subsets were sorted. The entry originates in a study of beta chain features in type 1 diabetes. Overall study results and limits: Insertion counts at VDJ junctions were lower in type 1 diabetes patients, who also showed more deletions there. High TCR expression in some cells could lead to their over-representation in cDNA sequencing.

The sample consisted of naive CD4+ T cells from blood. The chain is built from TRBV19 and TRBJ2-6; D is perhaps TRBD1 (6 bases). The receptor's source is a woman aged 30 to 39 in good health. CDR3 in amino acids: CASTDPRGAGANVLTF. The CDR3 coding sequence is TGTGCCAGTACCGACCCCAGGGGAGCTGGGGCCAACGTCCTGACTTTC.